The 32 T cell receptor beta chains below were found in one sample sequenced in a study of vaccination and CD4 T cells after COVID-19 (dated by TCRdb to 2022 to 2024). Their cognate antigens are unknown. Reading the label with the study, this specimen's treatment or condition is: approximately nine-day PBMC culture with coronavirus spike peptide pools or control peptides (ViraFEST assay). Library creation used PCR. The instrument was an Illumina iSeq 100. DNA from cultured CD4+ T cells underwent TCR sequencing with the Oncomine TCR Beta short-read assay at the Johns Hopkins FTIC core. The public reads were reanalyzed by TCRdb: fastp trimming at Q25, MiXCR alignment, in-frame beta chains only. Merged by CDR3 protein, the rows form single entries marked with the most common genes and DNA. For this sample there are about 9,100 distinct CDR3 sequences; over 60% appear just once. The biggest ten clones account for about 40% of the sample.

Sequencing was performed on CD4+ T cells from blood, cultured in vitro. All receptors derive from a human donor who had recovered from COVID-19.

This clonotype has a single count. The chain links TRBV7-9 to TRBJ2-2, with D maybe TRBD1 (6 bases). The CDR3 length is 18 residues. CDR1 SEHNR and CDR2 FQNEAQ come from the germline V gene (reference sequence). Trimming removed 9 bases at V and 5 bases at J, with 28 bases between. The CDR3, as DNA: TGTGCCAGTGCGATCGAGACAACAGGGCTTTGGGTGACCGGGGAGCTGTTTTTT. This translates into CASAIETTGLWVTGELFF.

The CDR3 sequence is CSARGDLGAETQYF. CDR3 nucleotides: TGCAGTGCTCGGGGGGACCTAGGAGCGGAGACCCAGTACTTC. The chain has TRBV20-1 and TRBJ2-5, with 7 bases aligning to TRBD2. With V trimmed by 5 bases and J by 5 bases, 11 bases remained unmatched. This CDR3 has 14 amino acids. Germline loops: CDR1 DFQATT, CDR2 SNEGSKA (reference sequence).

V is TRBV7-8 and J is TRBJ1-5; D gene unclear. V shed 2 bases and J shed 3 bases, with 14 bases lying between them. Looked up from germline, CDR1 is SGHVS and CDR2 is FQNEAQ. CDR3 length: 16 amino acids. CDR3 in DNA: TGTGCCAGCAGCTTAAGGGATCGGCAGTCCAATCAGCCCCAGCATTTT. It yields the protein CASSLRDRQSNQPQHF.

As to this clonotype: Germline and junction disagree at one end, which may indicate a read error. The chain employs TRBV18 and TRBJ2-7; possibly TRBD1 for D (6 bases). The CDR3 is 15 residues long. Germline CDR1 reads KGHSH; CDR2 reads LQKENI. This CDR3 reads CASSPQQGVSYEQYF. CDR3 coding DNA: TGTGCCAGCTCACCACAACAGGGAGTTTCCTACGAACAGTACTTC.

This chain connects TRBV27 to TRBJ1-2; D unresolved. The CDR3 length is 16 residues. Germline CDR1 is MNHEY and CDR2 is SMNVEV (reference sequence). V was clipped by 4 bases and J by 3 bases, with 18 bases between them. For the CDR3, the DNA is TGTGCCAGCAGTTCGACCCGGCATCCCTTCTACTATGGCTACACCTTC. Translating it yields CASSSTRHPFYYGYTF.

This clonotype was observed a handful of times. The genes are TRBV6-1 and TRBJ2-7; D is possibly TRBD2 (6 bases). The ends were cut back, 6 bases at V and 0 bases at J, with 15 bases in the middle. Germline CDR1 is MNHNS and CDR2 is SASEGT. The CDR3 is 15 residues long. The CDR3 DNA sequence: TGTGCCAGCAGGCCTCGGGGGTACAGCTCCTACGAGCAGTACTTC. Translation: CASRPRGYSSYEQYF.

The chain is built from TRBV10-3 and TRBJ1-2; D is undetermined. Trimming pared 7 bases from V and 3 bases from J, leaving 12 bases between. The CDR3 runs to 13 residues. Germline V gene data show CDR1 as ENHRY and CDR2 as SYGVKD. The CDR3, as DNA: TGTGCCATCAAGGATAGTAGGGACTATGGCTACACCTTC. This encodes CAIKDSRDYGYTF.

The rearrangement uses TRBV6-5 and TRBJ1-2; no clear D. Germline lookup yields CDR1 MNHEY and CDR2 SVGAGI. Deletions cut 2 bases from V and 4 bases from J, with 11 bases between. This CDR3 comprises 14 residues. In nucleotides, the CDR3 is TGTGCCAGCAGTTACAACCCCGAGCTCTATGGCTACACCTTC. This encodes CASSYNPELYGYTF.

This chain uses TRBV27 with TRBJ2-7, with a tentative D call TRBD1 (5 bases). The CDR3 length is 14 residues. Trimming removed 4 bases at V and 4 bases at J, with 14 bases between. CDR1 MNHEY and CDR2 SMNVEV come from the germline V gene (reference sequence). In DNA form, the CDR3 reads TGTGCCAGCAGTTCCTTCATTCAGGGTTACGAGCAGTACTTC. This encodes CASSSFIQGYEQYF.

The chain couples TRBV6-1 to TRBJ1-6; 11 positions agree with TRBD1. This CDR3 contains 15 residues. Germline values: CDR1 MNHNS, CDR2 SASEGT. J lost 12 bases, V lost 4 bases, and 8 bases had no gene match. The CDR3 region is CASSVLGQGARPLHF. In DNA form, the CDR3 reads TGTGCCAGCAGTGTCCTCGGACAGGGGGCAAGACCCCTCCACTTT.

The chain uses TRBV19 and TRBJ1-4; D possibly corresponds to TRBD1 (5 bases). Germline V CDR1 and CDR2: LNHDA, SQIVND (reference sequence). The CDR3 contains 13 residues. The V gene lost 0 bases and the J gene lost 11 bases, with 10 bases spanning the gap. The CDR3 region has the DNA TGTGCCAGTAGTATAGATCCTCGACAGAAACTGTTTTTT. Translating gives CASSIDPRQKLFF.

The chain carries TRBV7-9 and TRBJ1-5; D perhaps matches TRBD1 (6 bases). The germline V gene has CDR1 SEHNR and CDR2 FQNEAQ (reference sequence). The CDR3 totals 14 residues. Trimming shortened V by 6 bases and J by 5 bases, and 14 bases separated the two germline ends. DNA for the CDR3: TGTGCCAGCAGTCGAGGGGGGCGGGATCAGCCCCAGCATTTT. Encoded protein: CASSRGGRDQPQHF.

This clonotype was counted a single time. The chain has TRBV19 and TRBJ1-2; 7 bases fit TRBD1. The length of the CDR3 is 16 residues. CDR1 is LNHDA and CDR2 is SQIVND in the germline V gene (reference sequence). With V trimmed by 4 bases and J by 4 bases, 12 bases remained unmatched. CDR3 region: CASSTPGQGETYGYTF. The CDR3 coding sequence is TGTGCCAGTAGTACCCCGGGCCAGGGGGAAACCTATGGCTACACCTTC.

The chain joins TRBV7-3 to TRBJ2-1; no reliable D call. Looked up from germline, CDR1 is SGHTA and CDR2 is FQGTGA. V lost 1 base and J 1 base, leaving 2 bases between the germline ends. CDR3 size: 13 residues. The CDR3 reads CASSLSSYNEQFF. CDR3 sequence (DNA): TGTGCCAGCAGCTTAAGTTCCTACAATGAGCAGTTCTTC.

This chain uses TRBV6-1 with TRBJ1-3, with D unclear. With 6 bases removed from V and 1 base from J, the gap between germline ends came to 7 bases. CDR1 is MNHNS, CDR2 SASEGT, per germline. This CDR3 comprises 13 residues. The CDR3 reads CASSKGSGNTIYF. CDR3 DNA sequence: TGTGCCAGCAGCAAGGGTTCTGGAAACACCATATATTTT.

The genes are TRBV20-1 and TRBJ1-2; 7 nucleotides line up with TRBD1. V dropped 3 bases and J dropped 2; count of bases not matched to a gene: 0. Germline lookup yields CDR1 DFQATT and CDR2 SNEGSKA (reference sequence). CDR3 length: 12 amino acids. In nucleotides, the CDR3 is TGCAGTGCTAGGACAGGGAACTATGGCTACACCTTC. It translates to CSARTGNYGYTF.

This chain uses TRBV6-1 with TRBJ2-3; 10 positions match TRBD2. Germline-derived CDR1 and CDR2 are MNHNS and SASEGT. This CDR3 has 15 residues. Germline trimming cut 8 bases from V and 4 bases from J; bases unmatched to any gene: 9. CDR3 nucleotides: TGTGCCAGCCAACGAAGCGGGGGGGTCGCAGATACGCAGTATTTT. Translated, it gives CASQRSGGVADTQYF.

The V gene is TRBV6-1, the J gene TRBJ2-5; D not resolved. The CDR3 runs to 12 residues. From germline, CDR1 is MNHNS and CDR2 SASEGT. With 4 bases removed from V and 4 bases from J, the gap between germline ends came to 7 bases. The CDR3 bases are TGTGCCAGCAGTGCCTTGGGAGAGACCCAGTACTTC. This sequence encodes CASSALGETQYF.

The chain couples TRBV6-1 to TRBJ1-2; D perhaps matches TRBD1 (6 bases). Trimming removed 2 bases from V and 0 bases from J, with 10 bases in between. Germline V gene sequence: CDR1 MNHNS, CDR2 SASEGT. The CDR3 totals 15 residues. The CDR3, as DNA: TGTGCCAGCAGTGAACCCGGACAGTCTAACTATGGCTACACCTTC. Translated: CASSEPGQSNYGYTF.

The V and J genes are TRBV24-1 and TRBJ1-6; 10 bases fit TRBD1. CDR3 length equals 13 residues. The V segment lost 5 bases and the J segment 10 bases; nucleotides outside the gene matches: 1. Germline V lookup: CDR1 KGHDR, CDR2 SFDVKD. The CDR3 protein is CATSGDRGSPLHF. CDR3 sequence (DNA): TGTGCCACCAGTGGGGACAGGGGCTCACCCCTCCACTTT.

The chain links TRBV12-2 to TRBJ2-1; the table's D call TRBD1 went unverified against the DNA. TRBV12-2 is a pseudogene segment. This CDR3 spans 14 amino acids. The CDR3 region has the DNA TGTGCAAGTCGCCCGGGACCCACCTTCAATGAGCAGTTCTTC. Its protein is CASRPGPTFNEQFF.

CDR3: CASSPGQRNSPLHF. The DNA for the CDR3 is TGTGCCAGCAGCCCGGGACAGAGGAATTCACCCCTCCACTTT. The rearrangement links TRBV7-2 to TRBJ1-6; 7 bases fit TRBD1. The CDR3 covers 14 residues. Germline assignment: CDR1 SGHTA and CDR2 FQGNSA. V shed 5 bases and J 7 bases; nucleotides not matched to a gene: 5.

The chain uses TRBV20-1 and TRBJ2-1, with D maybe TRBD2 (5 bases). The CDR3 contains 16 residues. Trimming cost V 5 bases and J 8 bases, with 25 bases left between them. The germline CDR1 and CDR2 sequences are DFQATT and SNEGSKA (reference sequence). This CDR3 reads CSAHHLRSGFYHEQFF. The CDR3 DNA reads TGCAGTGCTCACCACTTGAGGAGCGGATTTTACCATGAGCAGTTCTTC.

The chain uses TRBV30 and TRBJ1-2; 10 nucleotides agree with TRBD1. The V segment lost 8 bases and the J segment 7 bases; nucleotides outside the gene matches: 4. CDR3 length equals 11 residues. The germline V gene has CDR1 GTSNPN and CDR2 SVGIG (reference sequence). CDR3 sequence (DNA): TGTGCCGGGGACAGGGGCTTTGGCTACACCTTC. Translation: CAGDRGFGYTF.

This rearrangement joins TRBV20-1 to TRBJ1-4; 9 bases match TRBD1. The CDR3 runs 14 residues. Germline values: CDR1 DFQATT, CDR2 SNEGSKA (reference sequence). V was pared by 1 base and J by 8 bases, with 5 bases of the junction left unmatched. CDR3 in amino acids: CSARGDREYEKLFF. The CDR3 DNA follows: TGCAGTGCTAGAGGGGACAGGGAGTACGAAAAACTGTTTTTT.

The CDR3 bases are TGTGCCAGCAGAACTGGGACACAGGGGGGAAACACCATATATTTT. Residues: CASRTGTQGGNTIYF. The chain has TRBV6-1 and TRBJ1-3, with 7 bases lining up with TRBD1. CDR3 length: 15 residues. Germline CDR1 and CDR2: MNHNS and SASEGT. The V gene end was trimmed by 6 bases and the J gene end by 4 bases; junction bases not matched to a gene: 9.

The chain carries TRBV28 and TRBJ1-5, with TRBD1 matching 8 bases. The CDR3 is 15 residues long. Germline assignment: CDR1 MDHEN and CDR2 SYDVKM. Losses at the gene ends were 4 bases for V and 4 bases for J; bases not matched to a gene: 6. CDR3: CASSSLDRGNQPQHF. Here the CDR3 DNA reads TGTGCCAGCAGTTCTCTCGACAGGGGAAATCAGCCCCAGCATTTT.

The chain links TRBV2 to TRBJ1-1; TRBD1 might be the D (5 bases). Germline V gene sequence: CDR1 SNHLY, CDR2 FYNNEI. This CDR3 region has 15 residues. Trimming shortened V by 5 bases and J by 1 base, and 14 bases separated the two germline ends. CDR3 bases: TGTGCCAGCAGTTCCTTTGGGGGGGAGAACACTGAAGCTTTCTTT. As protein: CASSSFGGENTEAFF.

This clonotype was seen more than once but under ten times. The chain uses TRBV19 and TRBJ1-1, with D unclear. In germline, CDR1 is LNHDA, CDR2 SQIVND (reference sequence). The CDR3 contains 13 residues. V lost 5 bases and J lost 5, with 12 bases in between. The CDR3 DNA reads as TGTGCCAGTAGTTTACCTCGGAGAACTGAAGCTTTCTTT. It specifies CASSLPRRTEAFF.

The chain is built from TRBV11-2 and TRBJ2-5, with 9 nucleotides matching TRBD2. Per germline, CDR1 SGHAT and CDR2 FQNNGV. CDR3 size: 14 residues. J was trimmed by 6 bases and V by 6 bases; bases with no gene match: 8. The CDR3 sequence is CASSPGLARKTQYF. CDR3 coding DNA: TGTGCCAGCAGTCCCGGACTAGCGCGCAAGACCCAGTACTTC.

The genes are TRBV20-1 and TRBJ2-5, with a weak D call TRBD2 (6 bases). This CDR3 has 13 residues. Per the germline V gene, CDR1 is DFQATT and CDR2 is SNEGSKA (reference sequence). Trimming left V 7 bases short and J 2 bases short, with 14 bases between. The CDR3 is CSVVAGLQETQYF. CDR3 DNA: TGCAGTGTAGTGGCGGGACTTCAAGAGACCCAGTACTTC.

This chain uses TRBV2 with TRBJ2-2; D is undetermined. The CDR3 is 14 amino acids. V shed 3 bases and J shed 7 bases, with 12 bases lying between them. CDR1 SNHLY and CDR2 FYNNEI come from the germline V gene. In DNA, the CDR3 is TGTGCCAGCAGTGAGGCAGTGGCAGGCGGGGAGCTGTTTTTT. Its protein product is CASSEAVAGGELFF. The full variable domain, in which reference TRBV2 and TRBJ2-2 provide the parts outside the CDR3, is EPEVTQTPSHQVTQMGQEVILRCVPISNHLYFYWYRQILGQKVEFLVSFYNNEISEKSEIFDDQFSVERPDGSNFTLKIRSTKLEDSAMYFCASSEAVAGGELFFGEGSRLTVL.